This T cell receptor beta chain was sequenced in a study of blood T cell repertoires in COVID-19. Study background: COVID-19 samples from acute and convalescent phases originated in the United States, Italy and Spain. PBMCs, B-cell-depleted T cells, or T cells provided the cDNA or gDNA that made up the material.

Authors' data handling: Using reference gene primer amplification, nucleated cell counts were estimated. TCRdb's copy holds only in-frame clones and misses some; the assay was immunoSEQ multiplex PCR. The V and J calls and clone size were taken over from that table, and D and trimming were inferred from the DNA. The sample holds roughly 190,000 clones; roughly nine tenths are singletons and the top ten take approximately 11%. The V gene end was trimmed by 4 bases and the J gene end by 6 bases; junction bases not matched to a gene: 4. The CDR3 length is 14 residues. CDR1 is LNHDA, CDR2 SQIVND, per germline (reference sequence). Patients in Seattle were enrolled during active infection, then followed longitudinally.

The receptor was derived from an older woman with COVID-19, enrolled during active disease. This chain links TRBV19 with TRBJ1-4, with 8 bases fitting TRBD1. What was sequenced was peripheral blood. CDR3 nucleotides: TGTGCCAGTAGTACGGACAGGGTGCATGAAAAACTGTTTTTT. It is translated as CASSTDRVHEKLFF.